This note documents a single TCR beta chain sequence. The data belong to a study of blood T cell repertoires in COVID-19. Looking at the study overall: Some COVID-19 samples were acute and others convalescent; all came from the United States, Italy and Spain.

The germline CDR1 and CDR2 sequences are LGHDT and YNNKEL (reference sequence). V lost 0 bases to trimming and J lost 7 bases; unmatched junction nucleotides: 5. The CDR3 runs to 16 residues. As originally analysed: Reference gene primers were amplified, and this amplification served to estimate nucleated cell counts. The protocol was immunoSEQ multiplex PCR, while the TCRdb copy is restricted to in-frame clones and leaves out a portion. V, J and clone size were drawn from that table, and D and trimming were deduced from the DNA. The sample includes about 100,000 clones, approximately 79% of them seen just once.

The sequencing input was peripheral blood. The chain couples TRBV3-1 (or the pseudogene TRBV3-2) to TRBJ2-2, with 10 nucleotides matching TRBD1. This TCR was recovered from a woman aged 80 or older with active or convalescent COVID-19. The CDR3 DNA follows: TGTGCCAGCAGCCAAGATCTGGGACAGGGGTACGGGGAGCTGTTTTTT. Its translation is CASSQDLGQGYGELFF.